This TCR beta chain was documented in a study of early T cells in non-severe SARS-CoV-2 infection. Study-wide context: Bulk RNA isolated from unsorted whole blood underwent sequencing; chains were not paired. Study-wide points: A preference for anti-spike CD8 responses marked VDJdb matching, which missed private and CD4 specificities.

Points on this clonotype: Its antigen is unknown.

The protocol attached unique molecular identifiers to individual cDNA molecules. TCRdb called the 5' RACE reads again in MiXCR, with one record for every CDR3 protein. This table has 100,000 to 150,000 distinct CDR3 sequences, more than 12% appearing once. Deletions cut 0 bases from V and 8 bases from J, with 16 bases between. From germline, CDR1 is LGHDT and CDR2 YNNKEL (reference sequence). This CDR3 has 15 amino acids. Sequenced: whole blood. This chain connects TRBV3-1 to TRBJ1-2, with D uncertain. The clonotype was recovered from an adult who was a healthcare worker with PCR-confirmed SARS-CoV-2 infection or an uninfected control (not recorded which). The CDR3 bases are TGTGCCAGCAGCCAAGATGCGGGAGAAGGATCCGGCTACACCTTC. Protein sequence: CASSQDAGEGSGYTF.